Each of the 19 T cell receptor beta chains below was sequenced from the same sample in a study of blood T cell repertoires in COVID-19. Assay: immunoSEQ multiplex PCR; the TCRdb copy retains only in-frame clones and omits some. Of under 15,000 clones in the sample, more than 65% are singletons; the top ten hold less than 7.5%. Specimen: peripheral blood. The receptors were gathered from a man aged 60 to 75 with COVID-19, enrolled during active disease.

Here the CDR3 reads CASKGERDQPQHF. Here the CDR3 DNA reads TGTGCCAGCAAAGGGGAGCGGGATCAGCCCCAGCATTTT. The chain uses TRBV2 and TRBJ1-5; TRBD1 is a possible D gene (5 bases). Trimming shortened V by 7 bases and J by 5 bases, and 12 bases separated the two germline ends. This CDR3 comprises 13 residues. From germline, CDR1 is SNHLY and CDR2 FYNNEI. Full variable domain (outside the CDR3, taken from reference TRBV2 and TRBJ1-5): EPEVTQTPSHQVTQMGQEVILRCVPISNHLYFYWYRQILGQKVEFLVSFYNNEISEKSEIFDDQFSVERPDGSNFTLKIRSTKLEDSAMYFCASKGERDQPQHFGDGTRLSIL.

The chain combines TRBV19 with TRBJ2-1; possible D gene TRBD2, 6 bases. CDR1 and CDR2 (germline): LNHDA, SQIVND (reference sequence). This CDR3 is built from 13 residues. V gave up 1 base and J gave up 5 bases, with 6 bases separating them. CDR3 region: CASSIAGDNEQFF. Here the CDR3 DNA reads TGTGCCAGTAGTATAGCGGGAGACAATGAGCAGTTCTTC.

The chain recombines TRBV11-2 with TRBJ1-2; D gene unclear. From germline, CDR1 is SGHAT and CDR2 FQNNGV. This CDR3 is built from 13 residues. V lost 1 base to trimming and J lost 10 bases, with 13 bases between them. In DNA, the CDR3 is TGTGCCAGCAGCTTAGGGGCGGGAGTTGACTACACCTTC. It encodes CASSLGAGVDYTF. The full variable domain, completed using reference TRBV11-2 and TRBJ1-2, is EAGVAQSPRYKIIEKRQSVAFWCNPISGHATLYWYQQILGQGPKLLIQFQNNGVVDDSQLPKDRFSAERLKGVDSTLKIQPAKLEDSAVYLCASSLGAGVDYTFGSGTRLTVV.

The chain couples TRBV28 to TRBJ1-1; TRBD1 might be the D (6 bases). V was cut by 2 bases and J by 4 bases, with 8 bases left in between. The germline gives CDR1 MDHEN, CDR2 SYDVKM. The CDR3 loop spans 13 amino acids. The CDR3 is CASSLKQGTEAFF. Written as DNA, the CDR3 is TGTGCCAGCAGTTTAAAACAGGGCACTGAAGCTTTCTTT.

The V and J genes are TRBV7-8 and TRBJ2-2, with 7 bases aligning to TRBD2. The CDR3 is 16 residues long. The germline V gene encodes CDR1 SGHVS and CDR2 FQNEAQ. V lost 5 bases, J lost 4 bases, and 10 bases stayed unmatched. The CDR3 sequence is CASSPPGGGGTGELFF. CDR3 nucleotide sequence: TGTGCCAGCAGCCCCCCGGGGGGAGGAGGCACCGGGGAGCTGTTTTTT. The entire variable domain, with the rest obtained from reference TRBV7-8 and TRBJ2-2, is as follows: GAGVSQSPRYKVAKRGQDVALRCDPISGHVSLFWYQQALGQGPEFLTYFQNEAQLDKSGLPSDRFFAERPEGSVSTLKIQRTQQEDSAVYLCASSPPGGGGTGELFFGEGSRLTVL.

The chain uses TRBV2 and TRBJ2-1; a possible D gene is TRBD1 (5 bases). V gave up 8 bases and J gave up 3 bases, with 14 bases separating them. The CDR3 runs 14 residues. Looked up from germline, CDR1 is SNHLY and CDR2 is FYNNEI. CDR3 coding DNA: TGTGCCAGCCGTTCCCAGGGAAACTACAATGAGCAGTTCTTC. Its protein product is CASRSQGNYNEQFF.

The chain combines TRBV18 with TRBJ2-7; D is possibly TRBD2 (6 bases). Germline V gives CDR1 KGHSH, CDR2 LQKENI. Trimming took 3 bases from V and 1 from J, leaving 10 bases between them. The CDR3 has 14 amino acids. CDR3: CASSPEEGSYEQYV. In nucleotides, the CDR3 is TGTGCCAGCTCACCTGAGGAGGGGTCCTACGAGCAGTACGTC.

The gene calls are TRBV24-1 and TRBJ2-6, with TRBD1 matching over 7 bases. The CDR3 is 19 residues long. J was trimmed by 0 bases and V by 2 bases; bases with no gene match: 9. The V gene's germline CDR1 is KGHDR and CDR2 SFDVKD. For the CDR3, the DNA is TGTGCCACCAGTGATTCCCGGGACAGCCGACTCTCTGGGGCCAACGTCCTGACTTTC. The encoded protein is CATSDSRDSRLSGANVLTF.

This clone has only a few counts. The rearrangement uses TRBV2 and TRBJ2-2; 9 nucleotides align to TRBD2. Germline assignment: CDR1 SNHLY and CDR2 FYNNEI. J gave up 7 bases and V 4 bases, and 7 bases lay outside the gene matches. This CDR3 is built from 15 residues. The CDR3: CASSVLAGQIGELFF. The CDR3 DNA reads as TGTGCCAGCAGTGTCCTAGCGGGACAGATCGGGGAGCTGTTTTTT.

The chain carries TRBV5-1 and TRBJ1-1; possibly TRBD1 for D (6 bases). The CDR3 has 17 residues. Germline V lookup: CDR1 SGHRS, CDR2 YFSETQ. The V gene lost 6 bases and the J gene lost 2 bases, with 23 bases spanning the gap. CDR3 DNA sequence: TGCGCCAGCACCAGGGGACCGGGTAACAGGGTTAACACTGAAGCTTTCTTT. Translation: CASTRGPGNRVNTEAFF.

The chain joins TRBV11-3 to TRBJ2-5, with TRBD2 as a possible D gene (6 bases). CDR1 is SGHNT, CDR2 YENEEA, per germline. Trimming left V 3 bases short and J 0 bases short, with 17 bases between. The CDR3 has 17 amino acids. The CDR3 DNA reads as TGTGCCAGCAGCTTCCCTTTCGCGCCGGGAGACCAAGAGACCCAGTACTTC. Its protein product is CASSFPFAPGDQETQYF.

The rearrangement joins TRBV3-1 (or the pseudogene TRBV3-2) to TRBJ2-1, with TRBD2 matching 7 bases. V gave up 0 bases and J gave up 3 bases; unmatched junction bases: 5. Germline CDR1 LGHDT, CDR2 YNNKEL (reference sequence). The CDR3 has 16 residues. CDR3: CASSQDWGGSYNEQFF. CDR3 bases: TGTGCCAGCAGCCAAGATTGGGGGGGAAGCTACAATGAGCAGTTCTTC.

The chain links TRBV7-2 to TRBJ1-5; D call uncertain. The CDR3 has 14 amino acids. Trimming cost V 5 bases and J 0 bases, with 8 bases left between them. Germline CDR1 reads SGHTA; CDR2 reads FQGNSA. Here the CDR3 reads CASSDTNSNQPQHF. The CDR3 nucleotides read TGTGCCAGCAGCGACACAAATAGCAATCAGCCCCAGCATTTT.

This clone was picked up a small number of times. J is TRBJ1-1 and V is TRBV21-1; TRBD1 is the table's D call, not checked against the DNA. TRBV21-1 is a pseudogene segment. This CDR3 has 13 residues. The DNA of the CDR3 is TGTGCCAGCAGCAGACAGGGGAACACTGAAGCTTTCTTT. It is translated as CASSRQGNTEAFF.

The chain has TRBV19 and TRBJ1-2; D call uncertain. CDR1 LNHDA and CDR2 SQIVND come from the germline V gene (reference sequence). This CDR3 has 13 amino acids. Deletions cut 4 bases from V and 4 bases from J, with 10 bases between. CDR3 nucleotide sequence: TGTGCCAGTAGTACGAGGGCGGTCTATGGCTACACCTTC. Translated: CASSTRAVYGYTF.

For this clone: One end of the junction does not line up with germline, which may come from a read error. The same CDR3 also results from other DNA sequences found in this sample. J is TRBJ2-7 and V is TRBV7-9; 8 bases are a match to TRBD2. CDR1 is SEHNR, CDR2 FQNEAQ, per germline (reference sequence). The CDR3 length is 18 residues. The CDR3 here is CASRFGGGAGGASYEQYF. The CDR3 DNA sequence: TGCGCCAGCCGCTTCGGGGGCGGCGCGGGGGGCGCATCCTACGAGCAGTACTTC.

The CDR3, as DNA: TGTGCCAGCAGCTTCTTGGGGGGGGAAGAGACCCAGTACTTC. Translating it yields CASSFLGGEETQYF. The chain joins TRBV7-9 to TRBJ2-5; 7 nucleotides agree with TRBD2. V gave up 3 bases and J gave up 3 bases; unmatched junction bases: 4. The CDR3 is 14 residues long. Germline V gene sequence: CDR1 SEHNR, CDR2 FQNEAQ (reference sequence).

The CDR3 here is CASSPNLLVFNSPLHF. CDR3 DNA: TGTGCCAGCAGCCCTAATCTCTTGGTGTTTAATTCACCCCTCCACTTT. This chain links TRBV4-2 with TRBJ1-6, with D uncertain. This CDR3 is 16 amino acids long. CDR1 is LGHNA and CDR2 is YNFKEQ in the germline V gene. Trimming shortened V by 4 bases and J by 6 bases, and 16 bases separated the two germline ends.

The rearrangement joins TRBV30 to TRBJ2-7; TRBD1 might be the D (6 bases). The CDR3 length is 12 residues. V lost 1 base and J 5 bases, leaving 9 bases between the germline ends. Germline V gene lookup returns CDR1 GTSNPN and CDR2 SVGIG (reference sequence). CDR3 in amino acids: CAWSATGNEQYV. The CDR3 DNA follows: TGTGCCTGGAGTGCGACAGGAAACGAGCAGTACGTC.